The 28 T cell receptor beta chains reported below all come from one sample, sequenced in a study of shared clonotypes between healthy human individuals. Using immunoSEQ multiplex PCR, the repertoire was profiled, and TCRdb retains in-frame clones only, with some absent. The sample includes about 2 million clones, roughly 96% of them seen just once. Material for sequencing was naive CD4+ T cells sorted from blood. Stated subset: CD45RA+ positively selected. The origin of the receptors is a man between 18 and 29 years old in good health.

This CDR3 is CASHAGPLTGELFF. The DNA of the CDR3 is TGCGCCAGCCACGCTGGGCCCCTCACCGGGGAGCTGTTTTTT. This chain joins TRBV4-1 and TRBJ2-2; D is undetermined. Trimming stripped 8 bases from V and 4 bases from J, with 14 bases between. CDR3 size: 14 residues. CDR1 and CDR2 (germline): MGHRA, YSYEKL.

This rearrangement joins TRBV2 to TRBJ1-2; no clear D gene. The germline CDR1 and CDR2 sequences are SNHLY and FYNNEI. This CDR3 is built from 16 residues. Trimming stripped 0 bases from V and 4 bases from J, with 15 bases between. The CDR3 is CASSEALAAPLYGYTF. The CDR3 DNA follows: TGTGCCAGCAGTGAAGCGCTGGCGGCCCCTCTCTATGGCTACACCTTC.

The chain has TRBV5-1 and TRBJ2-2; D is possibly TRBD1 (5 bases). This CDR3 region has 16 residues. V was cut by 4 bases and J by 4 bases, with 17 bases left in between. Germline V gives CDR1 SGHRS, CDR2 YFSETQ. CDR3 DNA: TGCGCCAGCAGCATCGACAGCAGTTCTTTCACCGGGGAGCTGTTTTTT. Translated: CASSIDSSSFTGELFF.

This clone was seen only once. The chain is built from TRBV7-2 and TRBJ2-7, with a tentative D call TRBD1 (6 bases). The CDR3 runs 16 residues. With 3 bases removed from V and 0 bases from J, the gap between germline ends came to 15 bases. Germline CDR1 and CDR2: SGHTA and FQGNSA. CDR3: CASSFPSGTHSYEQYF. The CDR3, as DNA: TGTGCCAGCAGCTTTCCCTCCGGGACACACTCCTACGAGCAGTACTTC.

This chain connects TRBV5-1 to TRBJ2-5; the match to TRBD1 covers 8 bases. CDR3 length: 15 residues. The germline CDR1 and CDR2 sequences are SGHRS and YFSETQ. The junction had 4 bases not matched to a gene; V was cut back by 0 bases and J by 3 bases. The CDR3: CASSLGGGQEETQYF. The CDR3 DNA reads TGCGCCAGCAGCTTGGGAGGGGGACAGGAAGAGACCCAGTACTTC.

The chain carries TRBV10-3 and TRBJ2-1; 14 bases match TRBD2. The germline CDR1 and CDR2 sequences are ENHRY and SYGVKD. The CDR3 spans 13 residues. The ends lost 10 bases at V and 7 bases at J; junction bases unmatched: 3. The CDR3 loop is CATRTSGGNEQFF. The CDR3 coding sequence is TGTGCCACCAGGACTAGCGGGGGGAATGAGCAGTTCTTC.

V is TRBV4-1 and J is TRBJ1-6; no firm D call. The CDR3 consists of 12 residues. CDR1 MGHRA and CDR2 YSYEKL come from the germline V gene. V lost 4 bases and J lost 8, with 6 bases in between. CDR3: CASSRPDSPLHF. Written as DNA, the CDR3 is TGCGCCAGCAGCCGACCAGATTCACCCCTCCACTTT.

This chain connects TRBV4-2 to TRBJ2-7; D not resolved. The CDR3 is 14 amino acids. Germline CDR1 and CDR2: LGHNA and YNFKEQ. With 0 bases removed from V and 9 bases from J, the gap between germline ends came to 15 bases. In DNA form, the CDR3 reads TGTGCCAGCAGCCAAGATGGGCAGGCCCTTGGGCAGTACTTC. It translates to CASSQDGQALGQYF.

The chain joins TRBV30 to TRBJ2-7; TRBD2 aligns across 9 bases. V lost 3 bases to trimming and J lost 5 bases; unmatched junction nucleotides: 11. Germline loops: CDR1 GTSNPN, CDR2 SVGIG (reference sequence). The CDR3 is 15 residues long. As DNA, the CDR3 is TGTGCCTGGAGACGAGGGGGTAGCGGGAGTGACGAGCAGTACTTC. Translated, it gives CAWRRGGSGSDEQYF.

This chain joins TRBV19 and TRBJ2-7; TRBD2 might be the D (5 bases). From germline, CDR1 is LNHDA and CDR2 SQIVND (reference sequence). The CDR3 totals 14 residues. Trimming removed 1 base at V and 7 bases at J, with 14 bases between. The CDR3 DNA is TGTGCCAGTAGTATAGGCGGGCCAGTCGGGGAGCAGTACTTC. This gives the protein CASSIGGPVGEQYF. Full variable domain (missing parts from reference TRBV19 and TRBJ2-7): DGGITQSPKYLFRKEGQNVTLSCEQNLNHDAMYWYRQDPGQGLRLIYYSQIVNDFQKGDIAEGYSVSREKKESFPLTVTSAQKNPTAFYLCASSIGGPVGEQYFGPGTRLTVT.

J is TRBJ2-2 and V is TRBV2, with D uncertain. Between the trimmed V and J ends, which lost 4 bases and 5 bases, there was a span of 8 bases. Germline lookup yields CDR1 SNHLY and CDR2 FYNNEI. The CDR3 consists of 13 residues. CDR3 amino acids: CASSAKVTGELFF. CDR3 sequence (DNA): TGTGCCAGCAGTGCTAAGGTTACCGGGGAGCTGTTTTTT. The variable domain in full, with the rest retrieved from reference TRBV2 and TRBJ2-2, is EPEVTQTPSHQVTQMGQEVILRCVPISNHLYFYWYRQILGQKVEFLVSFYNNEISEKSEIFDDQFSVERPDGSNFTLKIRSTKLEDSAMYFCASSAKVTGELFFGEGSRLTVL.

The chain has TRBV6-6 and TRBJ2-7; unclear D gene. The CDR3 runs 16 residues. The germline V gene has CDR1 MNHNY and CDR2 SVGAGI (reference sequence). Trimming removed 6 bases from V and 4 bases from J, with 22 bases in between. The CDR3 nucleotides are TGTGCCAGCAGCCCAATGGATGGCGCCTGGATGTACGAGCAGTACTTC. Translated, it gives CASSPMDGAWMYEQYF.

The V and J genes are TRBV28 and TRBJ1-5; D is unclear. V lost 5 bases and J lost 6, with 14 bases in between. Germline V gives CDR1 MDHEN, CDR2 SYDVKM. This CDR3 has 14 amino acids. The CDR3 here is CASSPPLSTQPQHF. In DNA, the CDR3 is TGTGCCAGCAGTCCCCCCCTCTCAACTCAGCCCCAGCATTTT.

This sequence joins TRBV6-6 and TRBJ2-3, with D possibly matching TRBD1 (6 bases). Trimming removed 6 bases from V and 1 base from J, with 14 bases in between. CDR1 is MNHNY, CDR2 SVGAGI, per germline (reference sequence). The length of the CDR3 is 15 residues. The CDR3 region is CASRSGVHGTDTQYF. The CDR3 DNA is TGTGCCAGCAGGTCAGGGGTCCATGGCACAGATACGCAGTATTTT.

This chain's CDR3 is CAAQGPNEKLFF. Here the CDR3 DNA reads TGTGCCGCACAGGGTCCTAATGAAAAACTGTTTTTT. This chain connects TRBV6-6 to TRBJ1-4; possibly TRBD1 for D (6 bases). Trimming removed 11 bases at V and 3 bases at J, with 10 bases between. The CDR3 consists of 12 residues. CDR1 is MNHNY and CDR2 is SVGAGI in the germline V gene (reference sequence).

The CDR3 coding sequence is TGTGCCATCAGTGAGCGGGGTAGCGGGGGGCACAATGAGCAGTTCTTC. Residues: CAISERGSGGHNEQFF. The chain recombines TRBV10-3 with TRBJ2-1; TRBD2 matches 10 bases. J was trimmed by 5 bases and V by 2 bases; bases with no gene match: 6. In germline, CDR1 is ENHRY, CDR2 SYGVKD. CDR3 length equals 16 residues.

V gene TRBV10-3 combines with J gene TRBJ2-1; 13 nucleotides agree with TRBD2. This CDR3 is 15 amino acids long. Trimming took 6 bases from V and 9 from J; bases not matched to a gene: 8. Looked up from germline, CDR1 is ENHRY and CDR2 is SYGVKD. CDR3 amino acids: CAISLTSGRAAEQFF. The CDR3, as DNA: TGTGCCATCAGCCTTACTAGCGGGAGGGCCGCTGAGCAGTTCTTC.

The genes are TRBV4-3 and TRBJ1-6; D perhaps matches TRBD1 (6 bases). This CDR3 is built from 16 residues. The germline V gene encodes CDR1 LGHNA and CDR2 YSLEER. Trimming took 1 base from V and 4 from J, leaving 11 bases between them. In DNA form, the CDR3 reads TGCGCCAGCAGCCAAGTACAGGGTTTTTATAATTCACCCCTCCACTTT. Its protein product is CASSQVQGFYNSPLHF.

The chain carries TRBV29-1 and TRBJ2-1; D not resolved. The CDR3 is made up of 13 amino acids. V was trimmed by 5 bases and J by 4 bases, leaving 12 bases between them. CDR1 is SQVTM, CDR2 ANQGSEA, per germline. CDR3 protein: CSVLADFYNEQFF. CDR3 DNA sequence: TGCAGCGTTCTGGCGGATTTTTACAATGAGCAGTTCTTC.

Worth noting for this clone: A much larger clone differs by one base, so this may be a read error. CDR3 sequence reads: CASRFRGRGNQPQHF. CDR3 nucleotides: TGTGCCAGCAGATTCCGGGGCAGGGGAAATCAGCCCCAGCATTTT. This chain connects TRBV28 to TRBJ1-5, with TRBD1 as a possible D gene (6 bases). V lost 6 bases and J lost 4, with 16 bases in between. CDR1 MDHEN and CDR2 SYDVKM come from the germline V gene. This CDR3 spans 15 amino acids. The full variable domain, rest sourced from reference TRBV28 and TRBJ1-5, is DVKVTQSSRYLVKRTGEKVFLECVQDMDHENMFWYRQDPGLGLRLIYFSYDVKMKEKGDIPEGYSVSREKKERFSLILESASTNQTSMYLCASRFRGRGNQPQHFGDGTRLSIL.

The CDR3 DNA reads TGCAGCGCCCTCCGGGACACAGGAGAAGCTTTCTTT. As protein: CSALRDTGEAFF. This sequence joins TRBV29-1 and TRBJ1-1; D perhaps matches TRBD1 (6 bases). This CDR3 comprises 12 residues. Germline CDR1 SQVTM, CDR2 ANQGSEA. V was pared by 7 bases and J by 8 bases, with 17 bases between.

This chain connects TRBV27 to TRBJ1-2, with TRBD1 as a possible D gene (6 bases). Trimming left V 3 bases short and J 1 base short, with 12 bases between. This CDR3 has 15 residues. From germline, CDR1 is MNHEY and CDR2 SMNVEV (reference sequence). In DNA form, the CDR3 reads TGTGCCAGCAGTTTGCTGGGGGGCGTTAACTATGGCTACACCTTC. This sequence encodes CASSLLGGVNYGYTF.

The chain couples TRBV4-1 to TRBJ1-2, with unresolved D. The CDR3 consists of 15 residues. Germline V gene lookup returns CDR1 MGHRA and CDR2 YSYEKL. Trimming stripped 2 bases from V and 4 bases from J, with 14 bases between. The CDR3 region is CASSQSSTPPYGYTF. The CDR3, as DNA: TGCGCCAGCAGCCAAAGCAGCACCCCTCCCTATGGCTACACCTTC.

The chain uses TRBV30 and TRBJ2-1; D possibly uses TRBD1 or TRBD2 (5 bases each). Germline V gene data show CDR1 as GTSNPN and CDR2 as SVGIG (reference sequence). There are 13 residues in the CDR3. V lost 8 bases to trimming and J lost 6 bases, with 17 bases between them. CDR3 coding DNA: TGTGCCCGTTCCGGGACGGCAGTCAATGAGCAGTTCTTC. Translating gives CARSGTAVNEQFF.

Comment on this clone: A clone one base away is much larger, so this may be a read error. V usage is TRBV7-9 and J usage is TRBJ1-1, with TRBD1 matching 8 bases. Germline V gene lookup returns CDR1 SEHNR and CDR2 FQNEAQ (reference sequence). This CDR3 has 15 residues. J was trimmed by 5 bases and V by 5 bases; bases with no gene match: 10. CDR3 region: CASSDDRGGRTEAFF. CDR3 bases: TGTGCCAGCAGCGATGACAGGGGAGGAAGAACTGAAGCTTTCTTT.

The chain combines TRBV5-1 with TRBJ2-2; D not certain. Germline CDR1 reads SGHRS; CDR2 reads YFSETQ. This CDR3 has 14 amino acids. V was shortened by 7 bases and J by 4 bases, with 14 bases between the two germline ends. The CDR3 DNA reads as TGCGCCAGCGGCCCCCCGTACAGCACCGGGGAGCTGTTTTTT. Its protein product is CASGPPYSTGELFF. Drawing the rest from reference TRBV5-1 and TRBJ2-2, the complete variable domain is KAGVTQTPRYLIKTRGQQVTLSCSPISGHRSVSWYQQTPGQGLQFLFEYFSETQRNKGNFPGRFSGRQFSNSRSEMNVSTLELGDSALYLCASGPPYSTGELFFGEGSRLTVL.

The rearrangement links TRBV10-2 to TRBJ2-7; TRBD1 aligns across 12 bases. The CDR3 spans 17 residues. V shed 6 bases and J 0 bases; nucleotides not matched to a gene: 9. Looked up from germline, CDR1 is WSHSY and CDR2 is SAAADI. The CDR3 region is CASRDGTGGLSSYEQYF. The DNA for the CDR3 is TGCGCCAGCAGAGACGGGACAGGGGGCCTAAGCTCCTACGAGCAGTACTTC.

The V call is TRBV5-1, the J call TRBJ1-6; TRBD1 matches 9 bases. Germline V CDR1 and CDR2: SGHRS, YFSETQ. CDR3 length: 16 residues. Losses at the gene ends were 1 base for V and 8 bases for J; bases not matched to a gene: 7. CDR3 region: CASSLSGDRAYSPLHF. The CDR3 coding sequence is TGCGCCAGCAGCTTGTCAGGGGACAGGGCCTATTCACCCCTCCACTTT.